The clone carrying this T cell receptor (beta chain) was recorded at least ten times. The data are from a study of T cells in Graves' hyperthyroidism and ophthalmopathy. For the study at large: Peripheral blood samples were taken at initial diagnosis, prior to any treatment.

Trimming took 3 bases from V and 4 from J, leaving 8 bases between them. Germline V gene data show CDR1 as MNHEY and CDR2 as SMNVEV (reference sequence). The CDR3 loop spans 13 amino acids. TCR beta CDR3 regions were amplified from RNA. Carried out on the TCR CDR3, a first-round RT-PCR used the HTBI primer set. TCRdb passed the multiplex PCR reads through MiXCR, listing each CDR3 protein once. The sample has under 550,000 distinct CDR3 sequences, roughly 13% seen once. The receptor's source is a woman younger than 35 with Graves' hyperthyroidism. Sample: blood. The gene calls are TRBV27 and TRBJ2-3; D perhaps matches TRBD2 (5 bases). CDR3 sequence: CASSLWGADTQYF. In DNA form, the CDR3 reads TGTGCCAGCAGTTTGTGGGGAGCAGATACGCAGTATTTT.